This TCR beta chain originates from a study of metastatic and nonmetastatic thyroid tumors (dated by TCRdb to 2020 to 2022). General notes on the study: The researchers compared repertoires between peripheral blood samples and tumor or nodule tissue samples from patients with malignant or benign thyroid disease.

The library was made by PCR. Sequenced on an Illumina HiSeq 4000. High-throughput sequencing was used to profile the TCR beta-chain CDR3 region of every patient. Per the source publication's procedure: The researchers built a classifier to tell apart papillary thyroid cancer patients with distant metastasis, based on CDR3 differences among clinicopathological groups. The Shannon index was used to measure repertoire diversity, and the Morisita-Horn index was used to measure how similar tumor and blood repertoires were. The public sequencing data were trimmed at Q25 with fastp and processed into clonotypes with MiXCR by TCRdb, which kept only in-frame beta chains. The V and J calls here are based on TCRdb, not the publication. Present in this sample are roughly 50,000 clones, around 21% of which were seen just once. About 3.8% of the sample is in the top ten clones. Broader findings and caveats from the paper: In both blood and tumor samples, malignant tumors were reported to have significantly higher TCR beta diversity than benign nodules.

No patient had received any treatment before thyroid surgery. Using T-cell receptor beta sequencing, the study looked back at clinical samples from patients collected from the early 2010s to the late 2010s. There are a few counts of this clone. No antigen is known for it. No qualities accompany the bases; no much larger clone lies one base away. The germline V gene (reference sequence) gives CDR1 as GTSNPN and CDR2 as SVGIG. V drops 1 base and J drops 7 bases, leaving 14 bases in between. The CDR3 covers 13 residues, taking in both the cysteine and the phenylalanine. Solely the CDR3 DNA is kept, with 39 bases framed from the first base.

The chain uses TRBV30 and TRBJ2-7, with a weak D call of TRBD1 (6 bases match). The sample consisted of blood. This clonotype was sampled from a male donor with papillary thyroid cancer or a benign thyroid nodule (not recorded which). Some clones in this sample may be carry-over from other donors' samples. Read as DNA, the sequence is TGTGCCTGGAGTGCCTTACAGGGCCAGGAGCAGTACTTC. Its protein is CAWSALQGQEQYF.